Each of the 6 T cell receptor beta chains below was sequenced from the same sample in a study of blood T cell repertoires in COVID-19. This table comes from immunoSEQ multiplex PCR, and its TCRdb copy is limited to in-frame clones, with some not included. Among about 140,000 clones listed, approximately 88% were seen once. The sample consisted of peripheral blood. The receptor set was obtained from a man aged 65 to 79 with acute or convalescent COVID-19.

The V call is TRBV5-4, the J call TRBJ2-1, with TRBD2 matching over 9 bases. This CDR3 contains 15 residues. After removal of 4 bases from V and 6 bases from J, the junction contained 8 bases not matched to a gene. Looked up from germline, CDR1 is SGHNT and CDR2 is YYREEE (reference sequence). The CDR3 sequence: CASSPGLASRNEQFF. The CDR3 nucleotides are TGTGCCAGCAGCCCCGGACTAGCGAGTCGCAATGAGCAGTTCTTC.

This clone was counted a single time. This chain joins TRBV5-5 and TRBJ2-7; D is possibly TRBD1 (6 bases). Between the trimmed V and J ends, which lost 4 bases and 3 bases, there was a span of 14 bases. Germline CDR1 SGHKS, CDR2 YYEKEE (reference sequence). The CDR3 consists of 14 residues. CDR3 coding DNA: TGTGCCAGCAGCCCGGTCGGGACAAACTACGAGCAGTACTTC. This codes for CASSPVGTNYEQYF.

The chain combines TRBV11-2 with TRBJ1-2; D is ambiguous. Trimming pared 4 bases from V and 1 base from J, leaving 16 bases between. The CDR3 loop spans 16 amino acids. CDR1 and CDR2 from the germline V gene are SGHAT and FQNNGV. CDR3: CASSWAPAGFNYGYTF. The CDR3 DNA is TGTGCCAGCAGCTGGGCCCCGGCGGGCTTTAACTATGGCTACACCTTC.

The chain uses TRBV7-2 and TRBJ1-4; no definite D call. CDR3 size: 16 residues. V was clipped by 0 bases and J by 0 bases, with 8 bases between them. Germline lookup yields CDR1 SGHTA and CDR2 FQGNSA. CDR3 in DNA: TGTGCCAGCAGCTTAGCGCTGCGGGCAACTAATGAAAAACTGTTTTTT. As protein: CASSLALRATNEKLFF.

The V and J genes are TRBV28 and TRBJ2-7; no clear D gene. The V gene lost 5 bases and the J gene lost 0 bases, with 14 bases spanning the gap. The CDR3 covers 15 residues. The germline V gene encodes CDR1 MDHEN and CDR2 SYDVKM. In DNA, the CDR3 is TGTGCCAGCAGTGCCCTTCTCGGGTACTCCTACGAGCAGTACTTC. It yields the protein CASSALLGYSYEQYF.

The chain recombines TRBV27 with TRBJ1-2; weak D call: TRBD1 (6 bases). The germline V and J ends were trimmed by 6 bases and 0 bases, with 29 bases remaining between them. Germline CDR1 reads MNHEY; CDR2 reads SMNVEV (reference sequence). CDR3 length: 20 amino acids. This CDR3 is CASRRLALQQGAEANYGYTF. CDR3 DNA: TGTGCCAGCAGAAGACTAGCTTTACAACAGGGTGCAGAAGCTAACTATGGCTACACCTTC.